This T cell receptor (beta chain) was observed in a study of blood T cells in healthy people across ages. Alongside a J-beta primer mix, a sample-barcoded 5' primer served in a second PCR lasting about 7 to 12 cycles. TCRdb re-analysed the 5' RACE reads in MiXCR, keeping a single row per CDR3 protein. The sample comprises 700,000 to 850,000 distinct CDR3 sequences, 40% to 65% of which are singletons, and approximately 40% rests with the top ten. The CDR3 consists of 15 residues. Germline V gene data show CDR1 as SGHTA and CDR2 as FQGNSA. The ends lost 6 bases at V and 7 bases at J; junction bases unmatched: 9.

This TCR came from a man aged 80 or over in good health. The chain links TRBV7-2 to TRBJ1-6; TRBD1 matches at 7 bases. The sample consisted of blood. CDR3 sequence: CASRSQGSANSPLHF. CDR3 nucleotide sequence: TGTGCCAGCAGATCACAGGGGTCGGCCAATTCACCCCTCCACTTT.